Below are 21 T cell receptor beta chains sequenced from a single sample in a study of blood T cells in healthy people across ages. Primers used in a second PCR of about 7 to 11 cycles were a sample-barcoded 5' primer and a J-beta primer mix. A single record per CDR3 protein comes from TCRdb applying MiXCR to the 5' RACE reads. The repertoire consists of some 930,000 distinct CDR3 sequences, with under 35% occurring once and the leading ten covering roughly 10%. In addition, the sample was reused for a study of T cells of mothers and their children.

Sequencing was carried out using blood. The receptors derive from a woman between 40 and 50 years old in good health.

This clonotype was counted at least ten times. The chain carries TRBV7-2 and TRBJ2-7; 11 bases match TRBD2. V lost 4 bases and J lost 10; bases outside the gene matches: 6. CDR3 length equals 13 residues. Germline lookup yields CDR1 SGHTA and CDR2 FQGNSA. The CDR3 bases are TGTGCCAGCAGCTCGACACTAGCGGGGGTACAGTACTTC. Residues: CASSSTLAGVQYF.

J is TRBJ1-4 and V is TRBV20-1, with D possibly TRBD1 on 6 matching bases. The germline CDR1 and CDR2 sequences are DFQATT and SNEGSKA (reference sequence). V was clipped by 3 bases and J by 11 bases, with 22 bases between them. The CDR3 is 15 amino acids. DNA of the CDR3: TGCAGTGCTAGCCCCGTTCAGGGGAGAAACGACAAACTGTTTTTT. As protein: CSASPVQGRNDKLFF.

This clonotype was detected only a few times. The V call is TRBV18, the J call TRBJ2-1; TRBD2 aligns across 9 bases. CDR1 KGHSH and CDR2 LQKENI come from the germline V gene. Trimming cost V 5 bases and J 3 bases; bases outside gene matches: 5. This CDR3 has 15 residues. Here the CDR3 reads CASSAGGGVYNEQFF. The CDR3 DNA is TGTGCCAGCTCAGCGGGAGGGGGGGTCTACAATGAGCAGTTCTTC. The full variable domain, with the rest looked up from reference TRBV18 and TRBJ2-1, is NAGVMQNPRHLVRRRGQEARLRCSPMKGHSHVYWYRQLPEEGLKFMVYLQKENIIDESGMPKERFSAEFPKEGPSILRIQQVVRGDSAAYFCASSAGGGVYNEQFFGPGTRLTVL.

This clonotype has ten or more counts. The chain recombines TRBV7-2 with TRBJ1-2; D might be TRBD1 (5 bases). The CDR3 loop spans 13 amino acids. CDR1 and CDR2 from the germline V gene are SGHTA and FQGNSA. Between the trimmed V and J ends, which lost 7 bases and 8 bases, there was a span of 17 bases. CDR3 sequence: CASIQDGRGGYTF. In DNA form, the CDR3 reads TGTGCCAGCATACAGGACGGTCGGGGAGGCTACACCTTC.

This chain uses TRBV27 with TRBJ1-2, with D maybe TRBD1 (5 bases). Germline V gives CDR1 MNHEY, CDR2 SMNVEV (reference sequence). V was cut by 3 bases and J by 7 bases, with 12 bases left in between. The CDR3 loop spans 13 amino acids. As DNA, the CDR3 is TGTGCCAGCAGTTTCATGGGGCAGGGTGGCTACACCTTC. Translation gives CASSFMGQGGYTF.

Points on this clonotype: Just one base apart from a much larger clone, this may be a read error. The rearrangement links TRBV5-1 to TRBJ2-5; D uncertain. Germline V lookup: CDR1 SGHRS, CDR2 YFSETQ. Trimming removed 1 base at V and 8 bases at J, with 12 bases between. The CDR3 consists of 13 residues. This CDR3 is CASSLLKVDTQYF. The CDR3, as DNA: TGCGCCAGCAGCTTGCTCAAAGTAGACACCCAGTACTTC.

This clonotype was observed once. This chain's CDR3 is CASSLSAGTRFSYEQYF. The CDR3 DNA is TGTGCCAGCAGTTTATCGGCCGGGACACGGTTCTCCTACGAGCAGTACTTC. This chain joins TRBV27 and TRBJ2-7, with D possibly being TRBD1 (6 bases). Trimming took off 0 bases at V and 0 bases at J, with 15 bases between the two ends. Germline V gene data show CDR1 as MNHEY and CDR2 as SMNVEV (reference sequence). There are 17 residues in the CDR3.

In regard to this clonotype: This may arise from a read error, as a much more abundant clone is one base away. The CDR3 DNA reads TGTGCCAGCAGTCTTTGGGATGGAGAGCAGTTCTTC. Translated, it gives CASSLWDGEQFF. The chain combines TRBV12-3 or TRBV12-4 with TRBJ2-1; D gene unclear. The CDR3 is made up of 12 amino acids. The ends were cut back, 5 bases at V and 10 bases at J, with 12 bases in the middle.

In its sample, this clonotype was seen many times. The chain has TRBV6-5 and TRBJ2-6; TRBD2 is a possible D gene (6 bases). The CDR3 is 15 amino acids. V shed 4 bases and J shed 4 bases, with 11 bases lying between them. CDR1 is MNHEY and CDR2 is SVGAGI in the germline V gene. CDR3 sequence (DNA): TGTGCCAGCAGTTTCGGGGGTGCCGGGGCCAACGTCCTGACTTTC. Its translation: CASSFGGAGANVLTF.

This chain connects TRBV5-1 to TRBJ1-1; 7 bases agree with TRBD1. V shed 2 bases, J shed 7 bases, and the junction held 5 bases outside the gene matches. Germline assignment: CDR1 SGHRS and CDR2 YFSETQ. CDR3 length equals 13 residues. This CDR3 is CASSLGQVGEAFF. The CDR3 DNA follows: TGCGCCAGCAGCTTAGGACAGGTCGGTGAAGCTTTCTTT. Full variable domain (remainder filled in from reference TRBV5-1 and TRBJ1-1): KAGVTQTPRYLIKTRGQQVTLSCSPISGHRSVSWYQQTPGQGLQFLFEYFSETQRNKGNFPGRFSGRQFSNSRSEMNVSTLELGDSALYLCASSLGQVGEAFFGQGTRLTVV.

V usage is TRBV14 and J usage is TRBJ1-1, with D perhaps matching TRBD1 (5 bases). Trimming took 0 bases from V and 2 from J, leaving 13 bases between them. Germline V gene sequence: CDR1 SGHDN, CDR2 FVKESK. The CDR3 is 16 residues long. The CDR3 region is CASSQDQGSLNTEAFF. The CDR3 DNA reads TGTGCCAGCAGCCAAGATCAGGGCAGCCTTAACACTGAAGCTTTCTTT. The variable domain in full, with the rest retrieved from reference TRBV14 and TRBJ1-1, is EAGVTQFPSHSVIEKGQTVTLRCDPISGHDNLYWYRRVMGKEIKFLLHFVKESKQDESGMPNNRFLAERTGGTYSTLKVQPAELEDSGVYFCASSQDQGSLNTEAFFGQGTRLTVV.

This clonotype was recorded a few times. The rearrangement uses TRBV28 and TRBJ2-7; a weak D match, TRBD2 (7 bases). The CDR3 spans 13 residues. Germline lookup yields CDR1 MDHEN and CDR2 SYDVKM. Trimming took off 10 bases at V and 5 bases at J, with 18 bases between the two ends. This CDR3 is CATHWGGGNEQYF. The CDR3 DNA sequence: TGTGCCACCCATTGGGGGGGCGGAAACGAGCAGTACTTC.

The CDR3 loop reads CASSPDRDRGKGDTQYF. The CDR3 DNA follows: TGTGCCAGCAGCCCCGATCGGGACAGGGGAAAAGGAGATACGCAGTATTTT. The chain links TRBV3-1 to TRBJ2-3, with 10 positions matching TRBD1. J was trimmed by 5 bases and V by 4 bases; bases with no gene match: 12. The CDR3 runs 17 residues. CDR1 is LGHDT and CDR2 is YNNKEL in the germline V gene (reference sequence).

The chain has TRBV6-5 and TRBJ1-2; D possibly corresponds to TRBD1 (5 bases). The germline V gene has CDR1 MNHEY and CDR2 SVGAGI. Trimming shortened V by 0 bases and J by 1 base, and 9 bases separated the two germline ends. The CDR3 is 15 residues long. The CDR3 DNA follows: TGTGCCAGCAGTTACTCGTTCCAGGGTAACTATGGCTACACCTTC. Translating gives CASSYSFQGNYGYTF.

The chain has TRBV7-2 and TRBJ2-6; the D gene is possibly TRBD2 (5 bases). Trimming shortened V by 3 bases and J by 1 base, and 13 bases separated the two germline ends. This CDR3 spans 17 amino acids. The germline gives CDR1 SGHTA, CDR2 FQGNSA. The CDR3 region has the DNA TGTGCCAGCAGCTTGGAGGCGAGCTTTTCTGGGGCCAACGTCCTGACTTTC. Residues: CASSLEASFSGANVLTF.

This clonotype came up many times. The rearrangement uses TRBV28 and TRBJ1-2; no reliable D call. The CDR3 is 12 amino acids. Germline CDR1 and CDR2: MDHEN and SYDVKM. Trimming left V 3 bases short and J 5 bases short, with 7 bases between. The CDR3 is CASSLLGYGYTF. The CDR3 bases are TGTGCCAGCAGTTTGTTGGGGTATGGCTACACCTTC.

This clonotype was counted only a few times. This sequence joins TRBV4-1 and TRBJ1-4, with 9 bases lining up with TRBD1. J was trimmed by 7 bases and V by 6 bases; bases with no gene match: 9. This CDR3 region has 15 residues. Germline V gives CDR1 MGHRA, CDR2 YSYEKL. CDR3 sequence: CASRLGQGGSEKLFF. The CDR3 coding sequence is TGCGCCAGCAGGCTGGGACAGGGAGGAAGTGAAAAACTGTTTTTT.

About this clonotype itself: A read error is possible here, since a much larger clone lies one base away. The gene calls are TRBV6-5 and TRBJ1-2; no clear D. Deletions cut 6 bases from V and 9 bases from J, with 14 bases between. The V gene's germline CDR1 is MNHEY and CDR2 SVGAGI. The CDR3 runs to 12 residues. The CDR3 coding sequence is TGTGCCAGCAGGGGCCCCGGTCCTAGCTACACCTTC. This gives the protein CASRGPGPSYTF.

The chain recombines TRBV5-1 with TRBJ2-1; 16 bases map to TRBD2. The V gene end was trimmed by 4 bases and the J gene end by 8 bases; junction bases not matched to a gene: 9. CDR3 length: 17 residues. Per germline, CDR1 SGHRS and CDR2 YFSETQ. The CDR3 region is CASSRGLAGGLLDEQFF. The DNA of the CDR3 is TGCGCCAGCAGCCGGGGACTAGCGGGGGGGCTCTTGGATGAGCAGTTCTTC.

There are many counts of this clonotype. This chain joins TRBV6-5 and TRBJ2-4; no clear D. CDR3 length: 16 amino acids. CDR1 and CDR2 from the germline V gene are MNHEY and SVGAGI. Trimming pared 0 bases from V and 3 bases from J, leaving 12 bases between. CDR3 in amino acids: CASSYSTARSKNIQYF. DNA of the CDR3: TGTGCCAGCAGTTACTCGACCGCACGCAGCAAAAACATTCAGTACTTC.

A few counts support this clonotype. This may come from a read error, since a much larger clone is one base off. The CDR3 loop reads CSASQGTGANVRTF. CDR3 DNA sequence: TGCAGTGCTTCCCAGGGTACCGGGGCCAACGTCCGGACTTTC. V and J are TRBV20-1 and TRBJ2-6; the D gene could be TRBD1 or TRBD2 (5 bases each). The CDR3 contains 14 residues. CDR1 and CDR2 from the germline V gene are DFQATT and SNEGSKA (reference sequence).